This T cell receptor (beta chain) was documented in a study of type 1 regulatory T cells. On the study more broadly: An in vitro protocol generated T-allo10, a Tr1-enriched, alloantigen-specific CD4 T cell product.

To note about this clonotype: Its antigen is not identified.

This CDR3 has 19 amino acids. The trim removed 3 bases at V and 2 bases at J, leaving 16 bases unmatched. Overall study results and limits: Compared with non-Tr1 cells, Tr1 cells showed a narrower TCR repertoire.

TCRdb reprocessed the reads via MiXCR and lists one record per CDR3 protein. The table includes about 60,000 distinct CDR3 sequences, approximately 60% detected once. This chain connects TRBV12-3 or TRBV12-4 to TRBJ2-1; 7 bases match TRBD1. The source material was cultured non-Tr1 T cells, either the whole culture or a sorted T cell fraction (not recorded which). The sequence came from a human donor in good health. The CDR3 region has the DNA TGTGCCAGCAGTTTCTTTTTGGGCAGGGGGACGTCCGCCTACAATGAGCAGTTCTTC. Translation: CASSFFLGRGTSAYNEQFF.